A single sample is the source of the 26 T cell receptor beta chains below, sequenced in a study of T cells in Graves' hyperthyroidism and ophthalmopathy. Amplified regions were TCR beta CDR3 sequences from RNA transcripts. The TCR CDR3 first-round RT-PCR relied on the HTBI primer set. TCRdb ran MiXCR on the multiplex PCR reads and lists one entry per CDR3 protein. The table lists around 270,000 distinct CDR3 sequences, roughly a fifth of them singletons. Sequenced: blood. These receptor sequences come from a man aged 50-60 years with Graves' ophthalmopathy.

This clonotype was counted a few times. The chain is built from TRBV29-1 and TRBJ1-5; D is undetermined. The V gene lost 4 bases and the J gene lost 0 bases, with 10 bases spanning the gap. The CDR3 has 14 amino acids. The V gene's germline CDR1 is SQVTM and CDR2 ANQGSEA. Here the CDR3 DNA reads TGCAGCGTTGGAGACCCCCATAGCAATCAGCCCCAGCATTTT. Protein sequence: CSVGDPHSNQPQHF.

This chain joins TRBV7-9 and TRBJ1-6; 8 nucleotides line up with TRBD1. Germline V gives CDR1 SEHNR, CDR2 FQNEAQ (reference sequence). V shed 3 bases, J shed 7 bases, and the junction held 5 bases outside the gene matches. This CDR3 has 15 amino acids. CDR3 loop: CASSLGRTGNSPLHF. DNA of the CDR3: TGTGCCAGCAGCTTGGGCAGGACAGGGAATTCACCCCTCCACTTT.

The chain carries TRBV6-1 and TRBJ2-3; 8 nucleotides line up with TRBD2. Germline-derived CDR1 and CDR2 are MNHNS and SASEGT. J was trimmed by 6 bases and V by 6 bases; bases with no gene match: 11. The CDR3 covers 15 residues. The CDR3 region is CASRRAGVGLDTQYF. As DNA, the CDR3 is TGTGCCAGCAGACGAGCGGGAGTTGGTTTGGATACGCAGTATTTT.

This clonotype was detected a few times. The genes are TRBV28 and TRBJ2-2; possible D gene TRBD2, 6 bases. Between the trimmed V and J ends, which lost 5 bases and 0 bases, there was a span of 16 bases. CDR1 is MDHEN and CDR2 is SYDVKM in the germline V gene. CDR3 length equals 17 residues. CDR3 amino acids: CASSTYDSGANTGELFF. As DNA, the CDR3 is TGTGCCAGCAGTACCTATGATAGCGGAGCGAACACCGGGGAGCTGTTTTTT.

At least ten counts were recorded for this clonotype. The rearrangement uses TRBV10-1 and TRBJ2-1, with 8 nucleotides matching TRBD2. Per germline, CDR1 WNHNN and CDR2 SYGVQD (reference sequence). CDR3 length: 15 amino acids. The V and J ends lost 4 bases and 4 bases, in that order; junction bases with no gene match: 6. CDR3 DNA: TGCGCCAGCAGTGGGGGAGCGGGAGCTTACAATGAGCAGTTCTTC. It is translated as CASSGGAGAYNEQFF.

The chain combines TRBV20-1 with TRBJ1-2; weak D call: TRBD1 (6 bases). Deletions cut 8 bases from V and 5 bases from J, with 18 bases between. Germline V gene sequence: CDR1 DFQATT, CDR2 SNEGSKA (reference sequence). This CDR3 region has 13 residues. CDR3 nucleotide sequence: TGCAGTACAACAGGGCCCTTCGGGTATGGCTACACCTTC. It translates to CSTTGPFGYGYTF.

The chain recombines TRBV28 with TRBJ1-4; a possible D gene is TRBD1 (5 bases). Trimming took off 8 bases at V and 4 bases at J, with 11 bases between the two ends. The CDR3 has 13 amino acids. Germline assignment: CDR1 MDHEN and CDR2 SYDVKM. The CDR3: CASGAGFNEKLFF. In DNA form, the CDR3 reads TGTGCCAGCGGGGCAGGGTTTAATGAAAAACTGTTTTTT.

The chain uses TRBV12-3 or TRBV12-4 and TRBJ2-1; D is perhaps TRBD2 (5 bases). V was cut by 3 bases and J by 3 bases, with 9 bases left in between. The CDR3 totals 14 residues. The CDR3 sequence: CASSFEGNYNEQFF. The DNA of the CDR3 is TGTGCCAGCAGTTTTGAGGGAAACTACAATGAGCAGTTCTTC.

This chain connects TRBV5-1 to TRBJ2-7, with D possibly being TRBD1 (5 bases). The ends were cut back, 5 bases at V and 3 bases at J, with 9 bases in the middle. CDR3 length equals 12 residues. CDR1 and CDR2 (germline): SGHRS, YFSETQ. CDR3 DNA: TGCGCCAGCAGGGACAACGACTACGAGCAGTACTTC. Its translation: CASRDNDYEQYF.

This clonotype was recorded at least ten times. The rearrangement links TRBV5-1 to TRBJ2-1; D might be TRBD2 (5 bases). The CDR3 runs to 13 residues. V was pared by 4 bases and J by 9 bases, with 14 bases between. The V gene's germline CDR1 is SGHRS and CDR2 YFSETQ. The CDR3 reads CASSQTTSIEQFF. DNA of the CDR3: TGCGCCAGCAGCCAGACTACCTCGATTGAGCAGTTCTTC. Based on the CDR3 plus reference TRBV5-1 and TRBJ2-1, the full variable domain is KAGVTQTPRYLIKTRGQQVTLSCSPISGHRSVSWYQQTPGQGLQFLFEYFSETQRNKGNFPGRFSGRQFSNSRSEMNVSTLELGDSALYLCASSQTTSIEQFFGPGTRLTVL.

The rearrangement links TRBV3-1 to TRBJ1-6; 7 bases match TRBD1. The V gene end was trimmed by 1 base and the J gene end by 7 bases; junction bases not matched to a gene: 4. The CDR3 consists of 15 residues. Germline V CDR1 and CDR2: LGHDT, YNNKEL (reference sequence). The CDR3 coding sequence is TGTGCCAGCAGCCAAGTCAAGGGGGCAAATTCACCCCTCCACTTT. Protein: CASSQVKGANSPLHF.

This clonotype was observed a single time. The chain employs TRBV20-1 and TRBJ2-5; 7 nucleotides agree with TRBD1. This CDR3 region has 14 residues. The V segment lost 2 bases and the J segment 5 bases; nucleotides outside the gene matches: 8. Germline CDR1 DFQATT, CDR2 SNEGSKA (reference sequence). The CDR3 is CSARQGVSGETQYF. For the CDR3, the DNA is TGCAGTGCTAGACAGGGGGTCAGTGGGGAGACCCAGTACTTC.

This clonotype showed up many times. V is TRBV12-3 or TRBV12-4 and J is TRBJ2-1; 13 bases fit TRBD2. J gave up 5 bases and V 7 bases, and 2 bases lay outside the gene matches. The CDR3 is made up of 14 amino acids. The CDR3 coding sequence is TGTGCCAGCAAAACTAGCGGGAGGGACAATGAGCAGTTCTTC. As protein: CASKTSGRDNEQFF.

This clonotype has at least ten counts. The chain uses TRBV6-1 and TRBJ1-1, with a tentative D call TRBD1 (6 bases). The CDR3 is made up of 15 amino acids. CDR1 and CDR2 (germline): MNHNS, SASEGT. Trimming cost V 6 bases and J 7 bases, with 21 bases left between them. The CDR3 sequence is CASSPHPGDIIEAFF. In DNA form, the CDR3 reads TGTGCCAGCAGCCCCCACCCAGGGGACATCATTGAAGCTTTCTTT.

This clonotype showed up just a few times. This CDR3 reads CSVEENSYNEQFF. Here the CDR3 DNA reads TGCAGCGTTGAAGAGAACTCCTACAATGAGCAGTTCTTC. This rearrangement joins TRBV29-1 to TRBJ2-1; D gene ambiguous. This CDR3 contains 13 residues. Germline CDR1 is SQVTM and CDR2 is ANQGSEA. V lost 0 bases to trimming and J lost 0 bases, with 3 bases between them.

Many counts were recorded for this clonotype. The V and J genes are TRBV30 and TRBJ1-5, with TRBD1 as a possible D gene (5 bases). This CDR3 is built from 14 residues. V gave up 4 bases and J gave up 1 base, with 11 bases separating them. Germline lookup yields CDR1 GTSNPN and CDR2 SVGIG (reference sequence). The CDR3 spells CAWTPDSSNQPQHF. The CDR3 nucleotides are TGTGCCTGGACCCCTGACAGCAGCAATCAGCCCCAGCATTTT.

The chain is built from TRBV29-1 and TRBJ1-1; D is perhaps TRBD1 (5 bases). Between the trimmed V and J ends, which lost 5 bases and 5 bases, there was a span of 15 bases. This CDR3 contains 13 residues. The germline CDR1 and CDR2 sequences are SQVTM and ANQGSEA. The CDR3 loop is CSVPQGGRTEAFF. As DNA, the CDR3 is TGCAGCGTTCCTCAGGGAGGTAGGACTGAAGCTTTCTTT.

The genes are TRBV6-1 and TRBJ1-4; D unclear. Germline V gene sequence: CDR1 MNHNS, CDR2 SASEGT. Trimming pared 6 bases from V and 5 bases from J, leaving 16 bases between. The CDR3 sequence is 15 residues long. The CDR3 nucleotides are TGTGCCAGCAGCCCCTGGCCTGCCGACAATGAAAAACTGTTTTTT. As protein: CASSPWPADNEKLFF.

This clonotype was picked up many times. V and J are TRBV5-1 and TRBJ2-1; TRBD2 agrees at 11 bases. The germline V gene encodes CDR1 SGHRS and CDR2 YFSETQ. The ends lost 5 bases at V and 7 bases at J; junction bases unmatched: 8. This CDR3 contains 15 residues. The chain's CDR3 is CASRSSLAGGNEQFF. In DNA, the CDR3 is TGCGCCAGCAGATCGAGTCTAGCGGGAGGTAATGAGCAGTTCTTC. The full variable domain, with the rest looked up from reference TRBV5-1 and TRBJ2-1, is KAGVTQTPRYLIKTRGQQVTLSCSPISGHRSVSWYQQTPGQGLQFLFEYFSETQRNKGNFPGRFSGRQFSNSRSEMNVSTLELGDSALYLCASRSSLAGGNEQFFGPGTRLTVL.

The chain has TRBV7-6 and TRBJ1-1, with TRBD1 identical over 9 bases. The CDR3 covers 16 residues. Germline V gene data show CDR1 as SGHVS and CDR2 as FNYEAQ. V was pared by 1 base and J by 2 bases, with 5 bases of the junction left unmatched. Here the CDR3 DNA reads TGTGCCAGCAGCTTAGGAACAGGGGGCCCTAACACTGAAGCTTTCTTT. Protein product: CASSLGTGGPNTEAFF.

Ten or more counts support this clonotype. The V and J genes are TRBV2 and TRBJ1-2, with D perhaps TRBD1 (6 bases). Looked up from germline, CDR1 is SNHLY and CDR2 is FYNNEI. The V and J ends lost 4 bases and 6 bases respectively, with 15 bases between them. The CDR3 is 14 amino acids. The CDR3 region has the DNA TGTGCCAGCAGTGGACGGACAGCCGCCCATGGCTACACCTTC. Protein: CASSGRTAAHGYTF.

V is TRBV27 and J is TRBJ2-7, with D tentatively TRBD1 (5 bases). V was pared by 3 bases and J by 5 bases, with 14 bases between. CDR1 is MNHEY and CDR2 is SMNVEV in the germline V gene (reference sequence). This CDR3 has 14 residues. The CDR3 loop is CASSFIQGANEQYF. The DNA of the CDR3 is TGTGCCAGCAGTTTCATTCAGGGTGCCAACGAGCAGTACTTC.

CDR3 bases: TGTGCCAGCAGCCTGCGGGGACAGGGGGCTTACGAGCAGTACTTC. It yields the protein CASSLRGQGAYEQYF. The rearrangement joins TRBV7-3 to TRBJ2-7, with 12 bases fitting TRBD1. Germline V gene data show CDR1 as SGHTA and CDR2 as FQGTGA. The CDR3 sequence is 15 residues long. The junction had 6 bases not matched to a gene; V was cut back by 5 bases and J by 4 bases.

The table lists this clonotype with a few counts. The chain employs TRBV19 and TRBJ1-6; D perhaps matches TRBD1 (6 bases). CDR1 is LNHDA and CDR2 is SQIVND in the germline V gene (reference sequence). Deletions cut 3 bases from V and 7 bases from J, with 13 bases between. CDR3 size: 15 residues. The CDR3 loop reads CASSIRGQGNSPLHF. DNA for the CDR3: TGTGCCAGTAGTATTCGGGGCCAGGGGAATTCACCCCTCCACTTT.

This clonotype appeared many times. The chain carries TRBV20-1 and TRBJ1-1; D is perhaps TRBD1 (5 bases). Trimming removed 0 bases at V and 0 bases at J, with 11 bases between. The CDR3 sequence is 15 residues long. Germline V gives CDR1 DFQATT, CDR2 SNEGSKA (reference sequence). The CDR3 protein is CSARDQNRMNTEAFF. CDR3 sequence (DNA): TGCAGTGCTAGAGATCAAAACAGGATGAACACTGAAGCTTTCTTT.

This clonotype was observed many times. The genes are TRBV18 and TRBJ2-1; 8 bases align to TRBD2. Germline loops: CDR1 KGHSH, CDR2 LQKENI. V shed 1 base, J shed 2 bases, and the junction held 4 bases outside the gene matches. This CDR3 spans 16 amino acids. For the CDR3, the DNA is TGTGCCAGCTCACCACTAGCGGGACTTACCTACAATGAGCAGTTCTTC. Translating it yields CASSPLAGLTYNEQFF.